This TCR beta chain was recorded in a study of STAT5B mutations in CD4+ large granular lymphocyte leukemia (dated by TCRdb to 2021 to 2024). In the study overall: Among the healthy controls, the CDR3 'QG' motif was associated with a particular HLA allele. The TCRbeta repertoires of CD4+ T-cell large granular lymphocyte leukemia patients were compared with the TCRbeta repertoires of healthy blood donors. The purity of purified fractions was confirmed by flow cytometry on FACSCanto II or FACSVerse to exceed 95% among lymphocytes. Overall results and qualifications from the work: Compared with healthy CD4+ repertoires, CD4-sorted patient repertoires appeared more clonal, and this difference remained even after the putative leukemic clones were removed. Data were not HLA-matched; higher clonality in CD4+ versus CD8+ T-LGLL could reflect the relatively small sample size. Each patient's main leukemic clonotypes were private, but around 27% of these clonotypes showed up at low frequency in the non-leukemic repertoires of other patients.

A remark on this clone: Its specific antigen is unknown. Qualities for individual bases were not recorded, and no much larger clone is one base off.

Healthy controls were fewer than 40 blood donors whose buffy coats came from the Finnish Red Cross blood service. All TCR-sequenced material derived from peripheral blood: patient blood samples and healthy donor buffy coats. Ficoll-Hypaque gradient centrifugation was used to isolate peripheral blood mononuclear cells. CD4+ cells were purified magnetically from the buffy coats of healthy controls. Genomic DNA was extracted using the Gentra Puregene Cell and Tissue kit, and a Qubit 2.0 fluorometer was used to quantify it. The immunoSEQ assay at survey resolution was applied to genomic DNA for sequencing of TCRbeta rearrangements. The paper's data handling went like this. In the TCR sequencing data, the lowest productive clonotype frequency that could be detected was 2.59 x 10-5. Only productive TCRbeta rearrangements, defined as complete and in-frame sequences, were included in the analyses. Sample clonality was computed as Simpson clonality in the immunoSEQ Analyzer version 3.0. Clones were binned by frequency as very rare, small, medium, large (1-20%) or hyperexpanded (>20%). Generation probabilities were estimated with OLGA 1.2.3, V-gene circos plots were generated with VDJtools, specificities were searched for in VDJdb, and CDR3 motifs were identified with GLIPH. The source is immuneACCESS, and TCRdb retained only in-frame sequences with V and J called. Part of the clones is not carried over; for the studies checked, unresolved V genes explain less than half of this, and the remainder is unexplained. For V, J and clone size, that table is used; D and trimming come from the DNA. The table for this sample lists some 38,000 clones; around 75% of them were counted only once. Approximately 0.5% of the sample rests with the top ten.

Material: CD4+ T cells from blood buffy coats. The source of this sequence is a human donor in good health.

The CDR3 loop reads CASSPQSRQETQYF. The DNA sequence is as follows: TGTGCCAGCTCACCACAATCGAGACAAGAGACCCAGTACTTC. The rearrangement combines TRBV18 with TRBJ2-5, with no confident D gene call. V loses 1 base of germline sequence and J loses 2 bases, and the interval between the two ends is 8 bases. Taken from the germline V gene, the CDR1 and CDR2 loops are KGHSH and LQKENI. The CDR3 starts with the cysteine, ends with the phenylalanine, and has 14 residues. CDR3 DNA is the only sequence kept; it has 42 bases, read in frame from the first base. Full variable domain (CDR3 extended with the reference TRBV18 and TRBJ2-5 proteins): NAGVMQNPRHLVRRRGQEARLRCSPMKGHSHVYWYRQLPEEGLKFMVYLQKENIIDESGMPKERFSAEFPKEGPSILRIQQVVRGDSAAYFCASSPQSRQETQYFGPGTRLLVL.